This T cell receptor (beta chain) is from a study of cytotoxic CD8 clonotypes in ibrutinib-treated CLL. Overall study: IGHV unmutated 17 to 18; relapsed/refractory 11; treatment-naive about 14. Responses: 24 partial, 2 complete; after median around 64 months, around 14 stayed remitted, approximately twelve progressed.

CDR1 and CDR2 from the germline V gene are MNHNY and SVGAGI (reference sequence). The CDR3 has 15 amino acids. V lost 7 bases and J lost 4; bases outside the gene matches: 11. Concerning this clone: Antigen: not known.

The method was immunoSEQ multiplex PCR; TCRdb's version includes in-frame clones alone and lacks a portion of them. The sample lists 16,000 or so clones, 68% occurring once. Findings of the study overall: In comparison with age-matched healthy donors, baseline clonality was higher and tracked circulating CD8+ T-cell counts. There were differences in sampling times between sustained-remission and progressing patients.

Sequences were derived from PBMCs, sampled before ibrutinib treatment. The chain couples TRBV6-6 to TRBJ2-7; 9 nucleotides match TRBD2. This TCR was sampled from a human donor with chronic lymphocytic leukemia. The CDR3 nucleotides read TGTGCCAGCACAGTAGAGCGGGGGGTCCGATACGAGCAGTACTTC. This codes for CASTVERGVRYEQYF.